Listed here are 19 T cell receptor beta chains from one sample, sequenced in a study of blood T cell repertoires in COVID-19. Clones were sequenced by immunoSEQ multiplex PCR, and TCRdb holds only the in-frame ones, with some missing. The data contain some 48,000 clones, 90% of them singletons. Sequenced: peripheral blood. These receptor sequences come from a man aged 65 to 79 with active COVID-19.

This chain links TRBV3-1 (or the pseudogene TRBV3-2) with TRBJ1-6, with a weak D call TRBD1 (6 bases). This CDR3 has 13 residues. The germline V and J ends were trimmed by 3 bases and 7 bases, with 7 bases remaining between them. Looked up from germline, CDR1 is LGHDT and CDR2 is YNNKEL (reference sequence). DNA of the CDR3: TGTGCCAGCAGCCACGGACAGAATTCACCCCTCCACTTT. This translates into CASSHGQNSPLHF.

This clone was seen more than once but under ten times. V is TRBV19 and J is TRBJ1-5; 9 positions agree with TRBD1. The CDR3 has 15 residues. Unmatched junction bases numbered 7, after V lost 5 bases and J lost 5 bases. The germline V gene has CDR1 LNHDA and CDR2 SQIVND (reference sequence). The chain's CDR3 is CASSPQGQGHQPQHF. The CDR3 DNA is TGTGCCAGTAGTCCGCAGGGACAGGGCCATCAGCCCCAGCATTTT.

CDR3 sequence reads: CASSMVIAADTQYF. The CDR3 DNA reads as TGTGCCAGTAGTATGGTGATAGCGGCAGATACGCAGTATTTT. The chain carries TRBV19 and TRBJ2-3; D might be TRBD2 (6 bases). V was cut by 3 bases and J by 4 bases, with 11 bases left in between. Per the germline V gene, CDR1 is LNHDA and CDR2 is SQIVND (reference sequence). This CDR3 comprises 14 residues.

The rearrangement uses TRBV18 and TRBJ2-7, with TRBD2 identical over 13 bases. V was pared by 4 bases and J by 3 bases, with 3 bases of the junction left unmatched. Germline-derived CDR1 and CDR2 are KGHSH and LQKENI. There are 15 residues in the CDR3. CDR3 sequence: CASSRGTSGIYEQYF. DNA for the CDR3: TGTGCCAGCTCACGGGGGACTAGCGGGATCTACGAGCAGTACTTC.

The chain uses TRBV10-2 and TRBJ2-3, with a tentative D call TRBD1 (6 bases). The CDR3 spans 14 residues. Between the trimmed V and J ends, which lost 5 bases and 4 bases, there was a span of 13 bases. CDR1 is WSHSY and CDR2 is SAAADI in the germline V gene. CDR3 nucleotide sequence: TGCGCCAGCAGTTCGACAGGCGGCCCAGATACGCAGTATTTT. It yields the protein CASSSTGGPDTQYF.

The rearrangement joins TRBV15 to TRBJ1-2; tentative D call: TRBD1 (6 bases). The V end lost 4 bases, the J end lost 1 base, and 16 bases lay between the germline ends. Germline V lookup: CDR1 LNHNV, CDR2 YYDKDF (reference sequence). This CDR3 has 16 residues. This chain's CDR3 is CATSIETGTYNYGYTF. The CDR3 DNA sequence: TGTGCCACCAGCATAGAAACAGGGACCTATAACTATGGCTACACCTTC.

The CDR3 DNA is TGTGCCAGCAGCGGTGGACTAGCGGGCGTAACCTACGAGCAGTACTTC. Its translation: CASSGGLAGVTYEQYF. The V call is TRBV11-1, the J call TRBJ2-7, with 11 bases fitting TRBD2. V shed 5 bases, J shed 2 bases, and the junction held 8 bases outside the gene matches. Germline V gene sequence: CDR1 SGHAT, CDR2 FQDESV (reference sequence). The CDR3 runs 16 residues.

The chain joins TRBV6-6 to TRBJ2-1; 10 bases line up with TRBD1. From germline, CDR1 is MNHNY and CDR2 SVGAGI (reference sequence). V dropped 6 bases and J dropped 3; count of bases not matched to a gene: 8. This CDR3 is built from 16 residues. DNA for the CDR3: TGTGCCAGCAGCCCGTGGACAGGGGGAGACTACAATGAGCAGTTCTTC. Amino acids: CASSPWTGGDYNEQFF.

This chain uses TRBV4-1 with TRBJ2-3; 14 bases match TRBD2. Unmatched junction bases numbered 6, after V lost 3 bases and J lost 1 base. The CDR3 is made up of 18 amino acids. Germline CDR1 is MGHRA and CDR2 is YSYEKL. CDR3 DNA: TGCGCCAGCAGCCACCGACTAGCGGGGGGGCGAGGCACAGATACGCAGTATTTT. Its translation: CASSHRLAGGRGTDTQYF.

The V call is TRBV6-5, the J call TRBJ1-1; D is uncertain. The CDR3 is made up of 14 amino acids. Per germline, CDR1 MNHEY and CDR2 SVGAGI. Trimming removed 6 bases from V and 0 bases from J, with 11 bases in between. The CDR3 loop reads CASSLRGMNTEAFF. The CDR3 DNA reads as TGTGCCAGCAGCTTACGAGGAATGAACACTGAAGCTTTCTTT.

This chain links TRBV6-5 with TRBJ2-5, with 9 bases lining up with TRBD1. This CDR3 contains 14 residues. Trimming took 6 bases from V and 5 from J; bases not matched to a gene: 7. CDR1 is MNHEY and CDR2 is SVGAGI in the germline V gene. The CDR3 loop is CASRPGTGWETQYF. The DNA of the CDR3 is TGTGCCAGCAGGCCCGGGACAGGGTGGGAGACCCAGTACTTC.

The chain has TRBV3-1 (or the pseudogene TRBV3-2) and TRBJ2-2, with 9 bases identical to TRBD1. The CDR3 runs to 17 residues. The germline gives CDR1 LGHDT, CDR2 YNNKEL (reference sequence). Germline trimming cut 3 bases from V and 1 base from J; bases unmatched to any gene: 6. The CDR3 region is CASSHRTGAMNTGELFF. CDR3 coding DNA: TGTGCCAGCAGCCACAGGACAGGGGCTATGAACACCGGGGAGCTGTTTTTT.

The V call is TRBV9, the J call TRBJ2-5; 10 bases are shared with TRBD2. The germline CDR1 and CDR2 sequences are SGDLS and YYNGEE. J lost 4 bases, V lost 0 bases, and 3 bases had no gene match. The CDR3 length is 15 residues. As DNA, the CDR3 is TGTGCCAGCAGCGTAGGGCTAGCGGGAGCAGAGACCCAGTACTTC. Amino acid sequence: CASSVGLAGAETQYF. Together with reference TRBV9 and TRBJ2-5, the CDR3 gives the full variable domain: DSGVTQTPKHLITATGQRVTLRCSPRSGDLSVYWYQQSLDQGLQFLIQYYNGEERAKGNILERFSAQQFPDLHSELNLSSLELGDSALYFCASSVGLAGAETQYFGPGTRLLVL.

The chain joins TRBV9 to TRBJ1-4; D is possibly TRBD1 (5 bases). The V and J ends lost 4 bases and 2 bases respectively, with 12 bases between them. This CDR3 comprises 15 residues. From germline, CDR1 is SGDLS and CDR2 YYNGEE. This chain's CDR3 is CASSTSGFTNEKLFF. The CDR3 DNA is TGTGCCAGCAGCACATCAGGGTTTACTAATGAAAAACTGTTTTTT.

The chain employs TRBV28 and TRBJ1-3; D perhaps matches TRBD1 (5 bases). The germline gives CDR1 MDHEN, CDR2 SYDVKM. CDR3 size: 14 residues. V dropped 11 bases and J dropped 0 bases, with 14 bases sitting between them. CDR3 DNA: TGTGCCCATCGGAGGGACTTCTCTGGAAACACCATATATTTT. As protein: CAHRRDFSGNTIYF.

The rearrangement links TRBV5-1 to TRBJ2-7, with TRBD2 matching over 8 bases. Germline V lookup: CDR1 SGHRS, CDR2 YFSETQ. With 1 base clipped from V and 0 bases from J, the junction kept 3 bases outside the gene matches. This CDR3 is built from 15 residues. The CDR3 spells CASSLTSGTSYEQYF. The CDR3 nucleotides are TGCGCCAGCAGCTTGACTAGCGGTACCTCCTACGAGCAGTACTTC.

The rearrangement uses TRBV14 and TRBJ2-2, with 8 bases lining up with TRBD1. The V gene's germline CDR1 is SGHDN and CDR2 FVKESK. The CDR3 is 15 amino acids. The J segment lost 4 bases and the V segment lost 5 bases, leaving 6 bases of the junction unmatched. The CDR3 DNA is TGTGCCAGCAGCAGGGGACAGGACGGCACCGGGGAGCTGTTTTTT. Its translation is CASSRGQDGTGELFF.

This clone showed up just a few times. The CDR3 loop reads CASSYASVVQVGYGYTF. In DNA, the CDR3 is TGTGCCAGCAGTTACGCGTCGGTGGTACAGGTGGGGTATGGCTACACCTTC. The chain couples TRBV6-2 or TRBV6-3 to TRBJ1-2; possibly TRBD1 for D (5 bases). The germline V gene has CDR1 MNHEY and CDR2 SVGEGT. This CDR3 is built from 17 residues. V was pared by 2 bases and J by 5 bases, with 21 bases between.

The chain combines TRBV18 with TRBJ2-7, with D possibly matching TRBD2 (6 bases). The CDR3 spans 14 residues. Trimming stripped 0 bases from V and 5 bases from J, with 11 bases between. Germline V gives CDR1 KGHSH, CDR2 LQKENI. CDR3 DNA sequence: TGTGCCAGCTCACCACCCGGGAGAGGGGACGAGCAGTACTTC. It is translated as CASSPPGRGDEQYF.